One sample yielded the 30 T cell receptor beta chains listed below, sequenced in a study of blood T cell repertoires in COVID-19. TCRdb's copy holds only in-frame clones and misses some; the assay was immunoSEQ multiplex PCR. The table shows 85,000 to 120,000 clones, with about nine tenths occurring only once. The sequencing sample was made of peripheral blood. These TCRs come from a woman between 45 and 60 years old with COVID-19, enrolled during active disease.

The rearrangement uses TRBV28 and TRBJ1-1; no firm D call. The CDR3 runs 13 residues. Germline loops: CDR1 MDHEN, CDR2 SYDVKM. Between the trimmed V and J ends, which lost 7 bases and 1 base, there was a span of 10 bases. CDR3 in amino acids: CASTQTPNTEAFF. The DNA of the CDR3 is TGTGCCAGCACCCAGACACCGAACACTGAAGCTTTCTTT.

The genes are TRBV3-1 (or the pseudogene TRBV3-2) and TRBJ2-3; 10 bases line up with TRBD2. This CDR3 contains 16 residues. The germline CDR1 and CDR2 sequences are LGHDT and YNNKEL (reference sequence). J gave up 2 bases and V 6 bases, and 8 bases lay outside the gene matches. CDR3 sequence reads: CASSRLAGATTDTQYF. CDR3 nucleotide sequence: TGTGCCAGCAGTCGGCTAGCGGGGGCCACCACAGATACGCAGTATTTT.

This chain connects TRBV19 to TRBJ1-2, with D possibly matching TRBD1 (6 bases). Looked up from germline, CDR1 is LNHDA and CDR2 is SQIVND (reference sequence). V lost 3 bases to trimming and J lost 0 bases, with 8 bases between them. CDR3 length equals 14 residues. In nucleotides, the CDR3 is TGTGCCAGTAGTATGCAGGGGACTAACTATGGCTACACCTTC. Protein sequence: CASSMQGTNYGYTF.

This chain joins TRBV5-4 and TRBJ1-2; D gene unclear. This CDR3 is 15 amino acids long. Germline values: CDR1 SGHNT, CDR2 YYREEE (reference sequence). Trimming cost V 3 bases and J 1 base, with 13 bases left between them. CDR3 in amino acids: CASSSTGRDNYGYTF. CDR3 DNA sequence: TGTGCCAGCAGCTCTACCGGTCGGGATAACTATGGCTACACCTTC.

This clone was detected only a few times. The chain links TRBV24-1 to TRBJ2-3, with 9 positions matching TRBD2. The trim removed 9 bases at V and 0 bases at J, leaving 15 bases unmatched. The CDR3 runs to 18 residues. The germline CDR1 and CDR2 sequences are KGHDR and SFDVKD. The CDR3, as DNA: TGTGCCACCGCCGGGACGGCTCTAGCGGGGAACAGCACAGATACGCAGTATTTT. It encodes CATAGTALAGNSTDTQYF.

There are a few counts of this clone. J is TRBJ2-5 and V is TRBV5-8; maybe TRBD2 (6 bases). Trimming took 2 bases from V and 3 from J, leaving 17 bases between them. CDR1 SGHTS and CDR2 YDEGEE come from the germline V gene. The CDR3 has 16 residues. CDR3 in amino acids: CASSFGSGWSKETQYF. The CDR3 bases are TGTGCCAGCAGCTTTGGCAGCGGGTGGTCTAAAGAGACCCAGTACTTC.

The chain is built from TRBV5-1 and TRBJ2-2, with D unresolved. Germline lookup yields CDR1 SGHRS and CDR2 YFSETQ. This CDR3 is built from 13 residues. V lost 5 bases and J 6 bases, leaving 11 bases between the germline ends. Written as DNA, the CDR3 is TGCGCCAGCAGGACGGCGGTCCCCGGGGAGCTGTTTTTT. Its translation: CASRTAVPGELFF.

The chain carries TRBV7-2 and TRBJ1-2; possibly TRBD1 for D (5 bases). This CDR3 has 15 residues. Germline values: CDR1 SGHTA, CDR2 FQGNSA. V lost 1 base to trimming and J lost 4 bases, with 13 bases between them. CDR3 in DNA: TGTGCCAGCAGCTTAGAGATGCAGGGAATCTATGGCTACACCTTC. Translated, it gives CASSLEMQGIYGYTF.

The chain couples TRBV19 to TRBJ1-2, with 11 positions matching TRBD1. J lost 4 bases, V lost 10 bases, and 8 bases had no gene match. CDR3 length: 14 amino acids. In germline, CDR1 is LNHDA, CDR2 SQIVND (reference sequence). CDR3 nucleotide sequence: TGTGCCACCACGGACAGGGGGCCTATCTATGGCTACACCTTC. Its translation is CATTDRGPIYGYTF.

V gene TRBV13 combines with J gene TRBJ2-7; 8 nucleotides align to TRBD2. Germline CDR1 reads PRHDT; CDR2 reads FYEKMQ (reference sequence). V trimming: 0 bases; J trimming: 2 bases; junction bases outside the gene matches: 0. CDR3 length: 14 amino acids. The CDR3 region is CASSLGRGAYEQYF. As DNA, the CDR3 is TGTGCCAGCAGCTTAGGGCGGGGGGCCTACGAGCAGTACTTC.

The rearrangement uses TRBV10-1 and TRBJ1-1; D is possibly TRBD1 (6 bases). Trimming removed 6 bases at V and 4 bases at J, with 12 bases between. CDR3 length equals 13 residues. Germline-derived CDR1 and CDR2 are WNHNN and SYGVQD (reference sequence). The CDR3 is CASRDSWSTEAFF. The DNA of the CDR3 is TGCGCCAGCAGGGACAGTTGGAGCACTGAAGCTTTCTTT.

This chain links TRBV11-1 with TRBJ1-4; no firm D call. V was shortened by 5 bases and J by 4 bases, with 11 bases between the two germline ends. This CDR3 has 14 amino acids. Germline V gene lookup returns CDR1 SGHAT and CDR2 FQDESV (reference sequence). The CDR3 loop reads CASSPRERNEKLFF. As DNA, the CDR3 is TGTGCCAGCAGCCCCCGGGAGCGTAATGAAAAACTGTTTTTT.

This chain uses TRBV2 with TRBJ1-1; 8 nucleotides agree with TRBD1. There are 14 residues in the CDR3. Germline trimming cut 2 bases from V and 4 bases from J; bases unmatched to any gene: 3. The V gene's germline CDR1 is SNHLY and CDR2 FYNNEI. The CDR3 here is CASSELTGGTEAFF. CDR3 coding DNA: TGTGCCAGCAGTGAACTCACAGGGGGCACTGAAGCTTTCTTT.

In DNA, the CDR3 is TGTGCCATCAGAGGGACAGGGGGCAATGAGCAGTTCTTC. Encoded protein: CAIRGTGGNEQFF. This chain uses TRBV10-3 with TRBJ2-1; 11 nucleotides match TRBD1. Germline loops: CDR1 ENHRY, CDR2 SYGVKD. The CDR3 sequence is 13 residues long. The V gene end was trimmed by 6 bases and the J gene end by 6 bases; junction bases not matched to a gene: 1.

The chain is built from TRBV9 and TRBJ2-1, with D possibly TRBD1 on 6 matching bases. The CDR3 contains 19 residues. CDR1 is SGDLS and CDR2 is YYNGEE in the germline V gene. V lost 4 bases and J 6 bases, leaving 29 bases between the germline ends. The CDR3 DNA sequence: TGTGCCAGCAGCACCCCTCCCCAGGGGATCTCCTGGGGCACCAATGAGCAGTTCTTC. Its protein is CASSTPPQGISWGTNEQFF. The full variable domain, completed using reference TRBV9 and TRBJ2-1, is DSGVTQTPKHLITATGQRVTLRCSPRSGDLSVYWYQQSLDQGLQFLIQYYNGEERAKGNILERFSAQQFPDLHSELNLSSLELGDSALYFCASSTPPQGISWGTNEQFFGPGTRLTVL.

This sequence joins TRBV7-3 and TRBJ1-2, with TRBD1 as a possible D gene (6 bases). This CDR3 has 16 residues. Germline lookup yields CDR1 SGHTA and CDR2 FQGTGA. V lost 0 bases and J 2 bases, leaving 13 bases between the germline ends. This CDR3 reads CASSLTGGWGNYGYTF. For the CDR3, the DNA is TGTGCCAGCAGCTTAACTGGGGGCTGGGGCAACTATGGCTACACCTTC.

The chain employs TRBV4-1 and TRBJ2-2; TRBD1 matches at 7 bases. Germline V lookup: CDR1 MGHRA, CDR2 YSYEKL. V shed 4 bases, J shed 4 bases, and the junction held 9 bases outside the gene matches. The length of the CDR3 is 16 residues. The DNA for the CDR3 is TGCGCCAGCAGCCCTTACCCCAGGGGGATCACCGGGGAGCTGTTTTTT. Protein: CASSPYPRGITGELFF.

This chain joins TRBV28 and TRBJ2-5; D possibly corresponds to TRBD2 (7 bases). CDR3 length: 14 residues. The V end lost 6 bases, the J end lost 0 bases, and 11 bases lay between the germline ends. The germline V gene encodes CDR1 MDHEN and CDR2 SYDVKM. CDR3 DNA sequence: TGTGCCAGCAGGGGAGGGGGGTACCAAGAGACCCAGTACTTC. It translates to CASRGGGYQETQYF.

The chain carries TRBV19 and TRBJ1-2; 8 bases line up with TRBD1. The CDR3 consists of 14 residues. J was trimmed by 8 bases and V by 6 bases; bases with no gene match: 11. From germline, CDR1 is LNHDA and CDR2 SQIVND (reference sequence). CDR3 sequence: CASRVGTGALGYTF. DNA for the CDR3: TGTGCCAGTAGGGTGGGGACAGGTGCTCTGGGCTACACCTTC.

V gene TRBV27 combines with J gene TRBJ1-6, with D possibly TRBD1 on 5 matching bases. Germline CDR1 is MNHEY and CDR2 is SMNVEV (reference sequence). The CDR3 consists of 15 residues. Trimming shortened V by 4 bases and J by 1 base, and 8 bases separated the two germline ends. The CDR3 region has the DNA TGTGCCAGCAGTTCAAGGGGATCCTATAATTCACCCCTCCACTTT. Protein: CASSSRGSYNSPLHF.

This clone showed up just once. The chain carries TRBV11-1 and TRBJ2-7; 11 nucleotides line up with TRBD1. V was pared by 5 bases and J by 4 bases, with 4 bases of the junction left unmatched. The CDR3 runs to 14 residues. Germline V gives CDR1 SGHAT, CDR2 FQDESV (reference sequence). CDR3 sequence reads: CASSRTGGTYEQYF. In DNA form, the CDR3 reads TGTGCCAGCAGCCGGACAGGGGGCACGTACGAGCAGTACTTC.

The genes are TRBV7-6 and TRBJ2-7; the D gene is possibly TRBD2 (7 bases). CDR1 and CDR2 from the germline V gene are SGHVS and FNYEAQ. V was trimmed by 5 bases and J by 2 bases, leaving 13 bases between them. This CDR3 comprises 14 residues. In nucleotides, the CDR3 is TGTGCCAGCAGCCTAGGGGGGACTACCTACGAGCAGTACTTC. Amino acid sequence: CASSLGGTTYEQYF.

This clone has just one count. This rearrangement joins TRBV6-5 to TRBJ1-2, with 10 bases fitting TRBD1. The V gene's germline CDR1 is MNHEY and CDR2 SVGAGI. Losses at the gene ends were 6 bases for V and 8 bases for J; bases not matched to a gene: 6. This CDR3 is built from 13 residues. The CDR3 reads CASRSTGGRGYTF. The CDR3 coding sequence is TGTGCCAGCAGGTCGACAGGGGGCCGAGGCTACACCTTC.

The V and J genes are TRBV2 and TRBJ1-4, with D perhaps TRBD1 (6 bases). The CDR3 loop spans 14 amino acids. The germline V gene encodes CDR1 SNHLY and CDR2 FYNNEI. Between the trimmed V and J ends, which lost 9 bases and 8 bases, there was a span of 19 bases. The CDR3 spells CASQPGYRGEKLFF. The CDR3 nucleotides are TGTGCCAGTCAGCCGGGCTATAGGGGGGAAAAACTGTTTTTT.

The rearrangement joins TRBV19 to TRBJ1-4; D perhaps matches TRBD1 (5 bases). The CDR3 is made up of 15 amino acids. V was cut by 6 bases and J by 8 bases, with 19 bases left in between. CDR1 is LNHDA, CDR2 SQIVND, per germline (reference sequence). The DNA for the CDR3 is TGTGCCAGTAGCCCCGGGAGGGGAAATGGAGAAAAACTGTTTTTT. Protein sequence: CASSPGRGNGEKLFF.

The chain carries TRBV6-2 or TRBV6-3 and TRBJ1-2; 7 bases align to TRBD1. There are 14 residues in the CDR3. Losses at the gene ends were 4 bases for V and 12 bases for J; bases not matched to a gene: 14. Germline V gene sequence: CDR1 MNHEY, CDR2 SVGEGT. The chain's CDR3 is CASSFGTAPKGDTF. The DNA for the CDR3 is TGTGCCAGCAGTTTCGGGACAGCCCCAAAAGGCGACACCTTC.

In its sample, this clone was seen a few times. The chain is built from TRBV5-6 and TRBJ1-6, with 8 bases matching TRBD1. Trimming took 2 bases from V and 10 from J; bases not matched to a gene: 5. The CDR3 runs to 14 residues. Germline V lookup: CDR1 SGHDT, CDR2 YYEEEE. CDR3 coding DNA: TGTGCCAGCAGCTTATGGACAGGGCGATCACCCCTCCACTTT. Translation gives CASSLWTGRSPLHF.

CDR3: CASSEPPYYEQYF. CDR3 in DNA: TGTGCCAGCAGTGAACCCCCCTACTACGAGCAGTACTTC. J is TRBJ2-7 and V is TRBV6-1, with no clear D. The CDR3 has 13 amino acids. Trimming shortened V by 2 bases and J by 3 bases, and 8 bases separated the two germline ends. Germline V CDR1 and CDR2: MNHNS, SASEGT.

The CDR3 is CASSTQTVFSGNTIYF. CDR3 coding DNA: TGTGCCAGCAGCACCCAGACAGTTTTCTCTGGAAACACCATATATTTT. This rearrangement joins TRBV5-6 to TRBJ1-3, with D possibly matching TRBD1 (5 bases). V was cut by 4 bases and J by 0 bases, with 14 bases left in between. This CDR3 has 16 amino acids. Germline CDR1 reads SGHDT; CDR2 reads YYEEEE.

V usage is TRBV5-1 and J usage is TRBJ2-7; 8 nucleotides line up with TRBD1. Germline CDR1 is SGHRS and CDR2 is YFSETQ. This CDR3 region has 14 residues. J lost 2 bases, V lost 4 bases, and 5 bases had no gene match. The CDR3 here is CASSVDRGAYEQYF. The CDR3 nucleotides are TGCGCCAGCAGCGTAGACAGGGGAGCCTACGAGCAGTACTTC.